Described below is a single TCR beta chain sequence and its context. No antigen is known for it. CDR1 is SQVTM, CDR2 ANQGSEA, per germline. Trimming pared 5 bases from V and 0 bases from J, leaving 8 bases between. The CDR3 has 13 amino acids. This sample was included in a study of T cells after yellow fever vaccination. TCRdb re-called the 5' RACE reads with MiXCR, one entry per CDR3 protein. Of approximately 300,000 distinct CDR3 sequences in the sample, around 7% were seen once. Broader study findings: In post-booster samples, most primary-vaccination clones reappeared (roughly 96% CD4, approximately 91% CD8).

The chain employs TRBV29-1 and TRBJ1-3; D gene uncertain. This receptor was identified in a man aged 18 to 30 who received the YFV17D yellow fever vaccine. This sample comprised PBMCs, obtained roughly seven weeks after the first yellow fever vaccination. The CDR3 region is CSVSVFSGNTIYF. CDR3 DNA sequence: TGCAGCGTTAGTGTCTTCTCTGGAAACACCATATATTTT.